The 22 T cell receptor beta chains below all came from one sample that was sequenced in a study of shared clonotypes between healthy human individuals. The assay was immunoSEQ multiplex PCR, and TCRdb's table has in-frame clones only and misses some. The sample lists 2 million to 2.5 million clones, 85% to 95% occurring once. Source material: naive CD4+ T cells from PBMCs. As to subset: CD45RA+ positively selected. The receptors here all came from a man aged 18 to 29 in good health. Some clones in this sample may be carry-over from other donors' samples.

The chain is built from TRBV10-3 and TRBJ1-5; 8 nucleotides align to TRBD1. Germline V gene data show CDR1 as ENHRY and CDR2 as SYGVKD. Germline trimming cut 4 bases from V and 7 bases from J; bases unmatched to any gene: 9. CDR3 length: 15 residues. In nucleotides, the CDR3 is TGTGCCATCAGTGCGAAACAGGGGGATGGCCAGCCCCAGCATTTT. It yields the protein CAISAKQGDGQPQHF.

The chain couples TRBV19 to TRBJ2-6; D gene ambiguous. V was trimmed by 3 bases and J by 0 bases, leaving 9 bases between them. The CDR3 loop spans 16 amino acids. CDR1 is LNHDA and CDR2 is SQIVND in the germline V gene (reference sequence). The CDR3 reads CASSITIGSGANVLTF. The CDR3 nucleotides are TGTGCCAGTAGTATCACCATTGGCTCTGGGGCCAACGTCCTGACTTTC. Full variable domain (remainder filled in from reference TRBV19 and TRBJ2-6): DGGITQSPKYLFRKEGQNVTLSCEQNLNHDAMYWYRQDPGQGLRLIYYSQIVNDFQKGDIAEGYSVSREKKESFPLTVTSAQKNPTAFYLCASSITIGSGANVLTFGAGSRLTVL.

The chain links TRBV5-1 to TRBJ2-5, with 7 bases lining up with TRBD2. The CDR3 spans 14 residues. The V gene end was trimmed by 5 bases and the J gene end by 7 bases; junction bases not matched to a gene: 11. The germline CDR1 and CDR2 sequences are SGHRS and YFSETQ. CDR3 sequence (DNA): TGCGCCAGCAGGGGGGGGTCCCTCGGCGGGACCCAGTACTTC. Protein sequence: CASRGGSLGGTQYF.

The rearrangement joins TRBV7-6 to TRBJ1-1, with D perhaps TRBD1 (5 bases). The CDR3 runs to 17 residues. Germline loops: CDR1 SGHVS, CDR2 FNYEAQ. Between the trimmed V and J ends, which lost 5 bases and 5 bases, there was a span of 24 bases. The CDR3, as DNA: TGTGCCAGCAGCCGATCAGGGCAGCTACGTTCATTGACTGAAGCTTTCTTT. This codes for CASSRSGQLRSLTEAFF.

The rearrangement uses TRBV30 and TRBJ1-1, with D perhaps matching TRBD1 (5 bases). Trimming removed 8 bases from V and 4 bases from J, with 20 bases in between. This CDR3 region has 14 residues. Germline-derived CDR1 and CDR2 are GTSNPN and SVGIG (reference sequence). CDR3 residues: CANSGGGFTTEAFF. CDR3 nucleotide sequence: TGTGCCAACAGTGGTGGGGGATTTACCACTGAAGCTTTCTTT.

This chain uses TRBV18 with TRBJ2-4; 10 positions match TRBD1. From germline, CDR1 is KGHSH and CDR2 LQKENI. After removal of 3 bases from V and 4 bases from J, the junction contained 3 bases not matched to a gene. The CDR3 is 15 amino acids. Here the CDR3 reads CASSPGTGAKNIQYF. CDR3 sequence (DNA): TGTGCCAGCTCACCTGGGACAGGGGCTAAAAACATTCAGTACTTC.

V usage is TRBV11-1 and J usage is TRBJ1-1; D gene ambiguous. This CDR3 contains 13 residues. Per germline, CDR1 SGHAT and CDR2 FQDESV (reference sequence). The ends were cut back, 3 bases at V and 1 base at J, with 6 bases in the middle. The chain's CDR3 is CASSLSGNTEAFF. The CDR3 DNA reads TGTGCCAGCAGCTTGTCGGGGAACACTGAAGCTTTCTTT.

The V call is TRBV11-1, the J call TRBJ1-1, with unresolved D. The CDR3 is 17 amino acids. The V gene lost 4 bases and the J gene lost 11 bases, with 29 bases spanning the gap. Germline CDR1 SGHAT, CDR2 FQDESV (reference sequence). CDR3 coding DNA: TGTGCCAGCAGCTCCCCCCGAAAACTATCGAGACGCCACCAGGCTTTCTTT. It specifies CASSSPRKLSRRHQAFF.

The V gene is TRBV7-3, the J gene TRBJ2-2; tentatively, D is TRBD1 or TRBD2 (5 bases each). CDR3 length: 16 residues. V lost 5 bases, J lost 3 bases, and 16 bases lay in between. Per germline, CDR1 SGHTA and CDR2 FQGTGA. The CDR3, as DNA: TGTGCCAGCAGCGTCTCGGGACCGCCTTACACCGGGGAGCTGTTTTTT. Translating gives CASSVSGPPYTGELFF. Combining the CDR3 with reference TRBV7-3 and TRBJ2-2 gives the whole variable domain GAGVSQTPSNKVTEKGKYVELRCDPISGHTALYWYRQSLGQGPEFLIYFQGTGAADDSGLPNDRFFAVRPEGSVSTLKIQRTERGDSAVYLCASSVSGPPYTGELFFGEGSRLTVL.

J is TRBJ1-1 and V is TRBV4-2; unclear D gene. Germline lookup yields CDR1 LGHNA and CDR2 YNFKEQ. The V end lost 4 bases, the J end lost 3 bases, and 9 bases lay between the germline ends. This CDR3 comprises 13 residues. The CDR3 DNA reads TGTGCCAGCAGCCCTCAGAGGGACACTGAAGCTTTCTTT. Amino acids: CASSPQRDTEAFF.

The chain joins TRBV21-1 to TRBJ2-7; the DNA was not used to check the table's D call, TRBD2. TRBV21-1 is a recognized pseudogene. The CDR3 runs to 16 residues. In DNA form, the CDR3 reads TGTGCCAGCAGCAAAGAAACCGGGACTAGCAGCTACGAGCAGTACTTC. Its translation is CASSKETGTSSYEQYF.

The CDR3 protein is CASSRGTATTGHGYTF. CDR3 DNA: TGTGCCAGCAGTCGGGGGACAGCAACGACCGGACATGGCTACACCTTC. V and J are TRBV2 and TRBJ1-2; 7 nucleotides align to TRBD1. Losses at the gene ends were 5 bases for V and 6 bases for J; bases not matched to a gene: 15. CDR1 and CDR2 from the germline V gene are SNHLY and FYNNEI. This CDR3 is built from 16 residues.

This rearrangement joins TRBV4-3 to TRBJ2-2, with D unclear. Germline V gene data show CDR1 as LGHNA and CDR2 as YSLEER. The CDR3 has 16 residues. Trimming took 0 bases from V and 4 from J, leaving 12 bases between them. CDR3 in DNA: TGCGCCAGCAGCCAAGAGATATCGGCCTTCACCGGGGAGCTGTTTTTT. Encoded protein: CASSQEISAFTGELFF.

This chain joins TRBV20-1 and TRBJ2-1, with unresolved D. Trimming took off 6 bases at V and 5 bases at J, with 8 bases between the two ends. CDR1 is DFQATT, CDR2 SNEGSKA, per germline (reference sequence). The CDR3 consists of 11 residues. The CDR3 spells CSAMLDNEQFF. The CDR3 DNA is TGCAGTGCGATGCTCGACAATGAGCAGTTCTTC.

The chain is built from TRBV18 and TRBJ1-4, with 7 bases that match TRBD1. CDR3 size: 14 residues. Germline CDR1 and CDR2: KGHSH and LQKENI. V gave up 5 bases and J gave up 8 bases; unmatched junction bases: 8. The CDR3: CASSNRGLEEKLFF. In DNA, the CDR3 is TGTGCCAGCTCAAACAGGGGATTAGAGGAAAAACTGTTTTTT.

The chain is built from TRBV30 and TRBJ2-5, with D perhaps TRBD2 (7 bases). Germline values: CDR1 GTSNPN, CDR2 SVGIG (reference sequence). The CDR3 totals 14 residues. The CDR3 DNA reads as TGTGGATCTGCGGGGGCGGGTTTGCAAGAGACCCAGTACTTC. It is translated as CGSAGAGLQETQYF.

Notes on this clone: The sample carries other DNA sequences with the same CDR3. The chain joins TRBV5-1 to TRBJ1-1; D unresolved. Germline CDR1 reads SGHRS; CDR2 reads YFSETQ. The CDR3 is 14 amino acids. Deletions cut 2 bases from V and 1 base from J, with 9 bases between. The CDR3 DNA follows: TGCGCCAGCAGCTTAGGAGACGGGAACACTGAAGCTTTCTTT. It yields the protein CASSLGDGNTEAFF.

The chain joins TRBV18 to TRBJ2-1, with D maybe TRBD1 (5 bases). The CDR3 contains 16 residues. Deletions cut 2 bases from V and 0 bases from J, with 11 bases between. Germline loops: CDR1 KGHSH, CDR2 LQKENI. This CDR3 reads CASSPGQGNSYNEQFF. CDR3 bases: TGTGCCAGCTCACCAGGGCAGGGAAACTCCTACAATGAGCAGTTCTTC.

This chain uses TRBV6-5 with TRBJ2-7, with 10 bases matching TRBD2. The V gene's germline CDR1 is MNHEY and CDR2 SVGAGI. V trimming: 6 bases; J trimming: 2 bases; junction bases outside the gene matches: 4. The CDR3 runs 14 residues. CDR3 sequence: CASSQLAGTYEQYF. CDR3 nucleotides: TGTGCCAGCAGCCAACTAGCGGGGACCTACGAGCAGTACTTC.

J is TRBJ2-2 and V is TRBV5-4; the match to TRBD2 covers 10 bases. From germline, CDR1 is SGHNT and CDR2 YYREEE (reference sequence). With V trimmed by 1 base and J by 3 bases, 6 bases remained unmatched. The CDR3 extends over 17 amino acids. The DNA for the CDR3 is TGTGCCAGCAGCTTGCCGAGCGGGAGGGCCTACACCGGGGAGCTGTTTTTT. It encodes CASSLPSGRAYTGELFF.

This sequence joins TRBV18 and TRBJ2-7; TRBD1 agrees at 7 bases. Germline V gene sequence: CDR1 KGHSH, CDR2 LQKENI. The CDR3 covers 17 residues. Trimming at V came to 3 bases and at J to 3 bases, leaving 14 bases not matched to a gene. This CDR3 is CASSPSPGQVTNYEQYF. The CDR3 DNA is TGTGCCAGCTCACCCTCGCCCGGACAGGTTACGAACTACGAGCAGTACTTC.

This rearrangement joins TRBV7-3 to TRBJ2-1, with 9 bases that match TRBD2. Germline CDR1 SGHTA, CDR2 FQGTGA. The CDR3 is 15 amino acids. V was clipped by 5 bases and J by 8 bases; unmatched bases: 10. CDR3: CASSVVGGLAYEQFF. CDR3 nucleotide sequence: TGTGCCAGCAGCGTTGTTGGGGGACTAGCATATGAGCAGTTCTTC.